This T cell receptor beta chain stems from a study of tumor-infiltrating lymphocytes in oesophageal squamous cell carcinoma. TCRdb re-called the reads with MiXCR, one entry per CDR3 protein. The sample comprises roughly 11,000 distinct CDR3 sequences, over 50% of which are singletons, and roughly 55% rests with the top ten. Sample: blood. The sequence came from a female donor with esophageal squamous cell carcinoma.

CDR3 in amino acids: CASSLVRQQETQYF. CDR3 in DNA: TGTGCCAGCAGCTTAGTTCGACAGCAAGAGACCCAGTACTTC. This rearrangement joins TRBV11-2 to TRBJ2-4, with D perhaps TRBD1 (5 bases). The DNA end lines up better with TRBJ2-5; the J call may be wrong. The CDR3 has 14 residues. Germline CDR1 is SGHAT and CDR2 is FQNNGV.